Below, 28 T cell receptor beta chains from the same sample are listed, as sequenced in a study of T-cell reconstitution after alpha-beta-depleted transplantation in children. TCRbeta library construction was performed incorporating unique molecular identifiers. TCRdb reanalysed the PCR reads using MiXCR and keeps one entry per CDR3 protein. The sample includes 200,000 to 300,000 distinct CDR3 sequences, approximately 12% of them seen just once. This sample comprised PBMCs from the stem cell graft donor, obtained from the stem cell graft. The receptors derive from a human donor who donated a stem cell graft to a child with acute lymphoblastic leukemia.

The rearrangement joins TRBV28 to TRBJ1-3, with a tentative D call TRBD1 (5 bases). Trimming shortened V by 6 bases and J by 4 bases, and 16 bases separated the two germline ends. CDR3 length: 15 residues. Germline loops: CDR1 MDHEN, CDR2 SYDVKM. CDR3 sequence reads: CASRPPGGTGNTIYF. The CDR3 DNA sequence: TGTGCCAGCAGGCCCCCGGGGGGTACCGGAAACACCATATATTTT.

This clonotype was seen repeatedly, ten times or more. The genes are TRBV12-3 or TRBV12-4 and TRBJ1-1, with D possibly matching TRBD1 (6 bases). Trimming left V 7 bases short and J 0 bases short, with 18 bases between. CDR3 length equals 16 residues. The CDR3 sequence: CASNPRGRGMNTEAFF. The CDR3 nucleotides are TGTGCCAGCAATCCAAGGGGTAGGGGGATGAACACTGAAGCTTTCTTT.

This clonotype has at least ten counts. V and J are TRBV20-1 and TRBJ2-3; no clear D gene. V dropped 2 bases and J dropped 2 bases, with 5 bases sitting between them. The CDR3 sequence is 12 residues long. The germline gives CDR1 DFQATT, CDR2 SNEGSKA (reference sequence). The CDR3 DNA reads TGCAGTGCTAGACGGTCCACAGATACGCAGTATTTT. Protein sequence: CSARRSTDTQYF.

On this clonotype: Possible read error: a much larger clone is one base away. V usage is TRBV5-5 and J usage is TRBJ2-2, with TRBD1 as a possible D gene (6 bases). The CDR3 loop spans 17 amino acids. The germline V gene encodes CDR1 SGHKS and CDR2 YYEKEE (reference sequence). The CDR3, as DNA: TGTGCCAGCAGCTTGGGGGCAGGACAGACTAACACCAGGGAGCTGTTTTTT. Translated, it gives CASSLGAGQTNTRELFF.

As to this clonotype: A read error may be the cause here, since a much bigger clone is one base away. CDR3 sequence reads: CASSPRTDRGHKSPLHF. The CDR3 region has the DNA TGTGCCAGCAGCCCTAGAACGGACAGGGGGCATAAGTCACCCCTCCACTTT. The chain joins TRBV3-1 to TRBJ1-6; TRBD1 aligns across 11 bases. The CDR3 contains 17 residues. The germline CDR1 and CDR2 sequences are LGHDT and YNNKEL (reference sequence).

The V and J genes are TRBV6-5 and TRBJ2-7; D gene uncertain. Looked up from germline, CDR1 is MNHEY and CDR2 is SVGAGI. Trimming left V 1 base short and J 0 bases short, with 10 bases between. The CDR3 runs 15 residues. CDR3 nucleotides: TGTGCCAGCAGTTACTACACAGTGATCTCCTACGAGCAGTACTTC. It is translated as CASSYYTVISYEQYF.

This clonotype occurred many times. At one boundary the junction diverges from the germline segment, which might be a read error. The chain links TRBV7-7 to TRBJ2-5, with a possible D match to TRBD1 (5 bases). This CDR3 comprises 14 residues. Germline assignment: CDR1 SSHAT and CDR2 FNYEAQ (reference sequence). CDR3 loop: CASSLAGFQETQYF. The DNA for the CDR3 is TGTGCTAGCAGCTTAGCAGGGTTTCAAGAGACCCAGTACTTC.

In this sample, this clonotype turned up many times. The chain couples TRBV12-3 or TRBV12-4 to TRBJ2-5; 9 bases fit TRBD1. Unmatched junction bases numbered 3, after V lost 3 bases and J lost 1 base. The CDR3 totals 15 residues. The CDR3 nucleotides read TGTGCCAGCAGTTTCCGGGACAGGGCCCAAGAGACCCAGTACTTC. Translation: CASSFRDRAQETQYF.

About this clonotype itself: This may stem from a read error, because a much larger clone lies one nucleotide away. This chain links TRBV27 with TRBJ2-5; D possibly matches TRBD1 or TRBD2 (6 bases each). Germline V lookup: CDR1 MNHEY, CDR2 SMNVEV (reference sequence). This CDR3 region has 15 residues. The CDR3 nucleotides read TGTGCCAGCAGTTTACGCCGGGGGCCCCAAGAGACCCAGTGCTTC. It encodes CASSLRRGPQETQCF.

This clonotype was counted at least ten times. This chain connects TRBV6-2 or TRBV6-3 to TRBJ1-2, with TRBD1 as a possible D gene (6 bases). V lost 6 bases and J lost 6, with 17 bases in between. CDR3 length: 14 residues. The V gene's germline CDR1 is MNHEY and CDR2 SVGEGT. CDR3 sequence reads: CASSSGHPGNGYTF. The DNA of the CDR3 is TGTGCCAGCAGCTCGGGACATCCGGGGAATGGCTACACCTTC.

The CDR3 is CASSPLAGGEKNEQFF. Here the CDR3 DNA reads TGTGCCAGCTCACCCCTAGCGGGAGGGGAGAAGAATGAGCAGTTCTTC. The chain couples TRBV18 to TRBJ2-1, with 12 bases aligning to TRBD2. The CDR3 sequence is 16 residues long. The V segment lost 3 bases and the J segment 7 bases; nucleotides outside the gene matches: 7. Germline values: CDR1 KGHSH, CDR2 LQKENI. Drawing the rest from reference TRBV18 and TRBJ2-1, the complete variable domain is NAGVMQNPRHLVRRRGQEARLRCSPMKGHSHVYWYRQLPEEGLKFMVYLQKENIIDESGMPKERFSAEFPKEGPSILRIQQVVRGDSAAYFCASSPLAGGEKNEQFFGPGTRLTVL.

Points on this clonotype: A much larger clone is a single base away; this may be a read error. The V gene is TRBV27, the J gene TRBJ2-7; either TRBD1 or TRBD2 may fit D (5 bases each). This CDR3 is 16 amino acids long. The V gene lost 5 bases and the J gene lost 4 bases, with 21 bases spanning the gap. Germline-derived CDR1 and CDR2 are MNHEY and SMNVEV (reference sequence). The chain's CDR3 is CASSLSTGTSHYEQYF. DNA for the CDR3: TGTGCCAGCAGTCTCTCGACCGGGACGAGCCATTACGAGCAGTACTTC.

This clonotype was seen ten or more times. This chain uses TRBV27 with TRBJ1-6; no definite D call. Trimming cost V 1 base and J 7 bases, with 11 bases left between them. Germline values: CDR1 MNHEY, CDR2 SMNVEV (reference sequence). The CDR3 has 15 amino acids. The chain's CDR3 is CASSLYSWGNSPLHF. In DNA form, the CDR3 reads TGTGCCAGCAGTTTATATTCATGGGGAAATTCACCCCTCCACTTT.

This clonotype appeared many times. This chain links TRBV6-1 with TRBJ2-3; 13 bases line up with TRBD2. Germline loops: CDR1 MNHNS, CDR2 SASEGT. J lost 4 bases, V lost 2 bases, and 0 bases had no gene match. The length of the CDR3 is 15 residues. CDR3 loop: CASSETSGGADTQYF. The CDR3, as DNA: TGTGCCAGCAGTGAAACTAGCGGGGGGGCAGATACGCAGTATTTT.

The V call is TRBV20-1, the J call TRBJ2-2, with 10 bases that match TRBD2. J lost 0 bases, V lost 6 bases, and 4 bases had no gene match. The CDR3 is 15 amino acids. Germline-derived CDR1 and CDR2 are DFQATT and SNEGSKA (reference sequence). Here the CDR3 DNA reads TGCAGTGCGGAAACTAGCGGGACGAACACCGGGGAGCTGTTTTTT. Its translation: CSAETSGTNTGELFF.

This clonotype was seen at least ten times. The chain links TRBV27 to TRBJ2-7; 9 bases are a match to TRBD1. With 8 bases clipped from V and 3 bases from J, the junction kept 8 bases outside the gene matches. The CDR3 length is 14 residues. Germline V gene sequence: CDR1 MNHEY, CDR2 SMNVEV (reference sequence). CDR3 coding DNA: TGTGCCAGCGCTCAGGGACAGGGTCTCTACGAGCAGTACTTC. This gives the protein CASAQGQGLYEQYF.

This clonotype has ten or more counts. V and J are TRBV27 and TRBJ2-4, with D possibly being TRBD2 (5 bases). V was clipped by 2 bases and J by 2 bases, with 19 bases between them. The CDR3 runs 18 residues. From germline, CDR1 is MNHEY and CDR2 SMNVEV (reference sequence). CDR3 bases: TGTGCCAGCAGTTTAACGGGATTTCGGAAGAGGCCCAAAAACATTCAGTACTTC. Its translation is CASSLTGFRKRPKNIQYF.

This chain joins TRBV30 and TRBJ2-7, with a tentative D call TRBD1 (5 bases). Germline V gene sequence: CDR1 GTSNPN, CDR2 SVGIG (reference sequence). The CDR3 consists of 15 residues. Trimming stripped 4 bases from V and 6 bases from J, with 22 bases between. This CDR3 is CAWTSSHSRVLEQYF. The CDR3 DNA is TGTGCCTGGACATCGTCTCACAGCAGGGTTCTCGAGCAGTACTTC.

Points on this clonotype: One junction end does not reproduce the germline sequence, and a read error may be involved. The rearrangement joins TRBV10-2 to TRBJ1-1; no clear D. The CDR3 is 13 residues long. The germline CDR1 and CDR2 sequences are WSHSY and SAAADI. CDR3 DNA sequence: TGCGCCAGCAGTTCCGGAGGAGACACTGCAGCTTTCTTT. Translation gives CASSSGGDTAAFF.

There are many counts of this clonotype. V usage is TRBV7-9 and J usage is TRBJ2-7; D is ambiguous. V was clipped by 1 base and J by 5 bases, with 9 bases between them. The length of the CDR3 is 13 residues. CDR1 is SEHNR, CDR2 FQNEAQ, per germline (reference sequence). In nucleotides, the CDR3 is TGTGCCAGCAGCTTAGTCACATCCGACGAGCAGTACTTC. Its translation is CASSLVTSDEQYF.

This clonotype was found a few times. The rearrangement uses TRBV7-2 and TRBJ2-3; possibly TRBD1 or TRBD2 for D (6 bases each). V was shortened by 7 bases and J by 3 bases, with 14 bases between the two germline ends. Germline CDR1 reads SGHTA; CDR2 reads FQGNSA. This CDR3 region has 14 residues. The CDR3 bases are TGTGCCAGCACCCGGGGGCAGGGGACAGATACGCAGTATTTT. It is translated as CASTRGQGTDTQYF.

This clonotype is a singleton in its sample. Given a much more abundant clone one base away, this may be a read error. The chain joins TRBV20-1 to TRBJ2-4, with D tentatively TRBD1 (6 bases). Germline V CDR1 and CDR2: DFQATT, SNEGSKA (reference sequence). The CDR3 extends over 13 amino acids. The CDR3 spells CSALDSLKNSQYF. The DNA for the CDR3 is TGCAGTGCTTTGGACAGCCTCAAAAACAGTCAGTACTTC.

This clonotype was seen at least ten times. The chain combines TRBV29-1 with TRBJ2-7; unclear D gene. Germline CDR1 SQVTM, CDR2 ANQGSEA. The V and J ends lost 6 bases and 2 bases respectively, with 17 bases between them. The CDR3 has 14 residues. The CDR3 reads CSVPGPVAPYEQYF. The CDR3 coding sequence is TGCAGCGTGCCGGGTCCGGTAGCCCCCTACGAGCAGTACTTC.

Ten or more counts support this clonotype. The rearrangement links TRBV4-1 to TRBJ2-7; 7 bases map to TRBD1. Germline V gene lookup returns CDR1 MGHRA and CDR2 YSYEKL. The J segment lost 1 base and the V segment lost 4 bases, leaving 10 bases of the junction unmatched. The CDR3 length is 16 residues. Here the CDR3 reads CASSRAGTAVSYEQYF. DNA of the CDR3: TGCGCCAGCAGCCGGGCCGGGACAGCCGTTTCCTACGAGCAGTACTTC.

This clonotype was counted ten times or more. The V and J genes are TRBV20-1 and TRBJ2-1; 8 nucleotides align to TRBD2. Germline-derived CDR1 and CDR2 are DFQATT and SNEGSKA (reference sequence). This CDR3 comprises 16 residues. The V gene end was trimmed by 1 base and the J gene end by 2 bases; junction bases not matched to a gene: 7. CDR3 sequence (DNA): TGCAGTGCTAGAGGTCCGCGGGAGGATACCTACAATGAGCAGTTCTTC. Encoded protein: CSARGPREDTYNEQFF.

This clonotype was seen many times. The DNA of the CDR3 is TGTGCCAGCAGTCGGACGGGACTGAATGAAAAACTGTTTTTT. This gives the protein CASSRTGLNEKLFF. This chain links TRBV28 with TRBJ1-4; maybe TRBD1 (5 bases). V was clipped by 5 bases and J by 5 bases, with 12 bases between them. Looked up from germline, CDR1 is MDHEN and CDR2 is SYDVKM. The CDR3 contains 14 residues.

This chain uses TRBV15 with TRBJ1-1; D might be TRBD1 (5 bases). This CDR3 spans 17 amino acids. Germline CDR1 is LNHNV and CDR2 is YYDKDF (reference sequence). V was clipped by 6 bases and J by 2 bases, with 22 bases between them. The CDR3 DNA reads TGTGCCACCAGTATCCGCGCTGCTGGGACCACCAACACTGAAGCTTTCTTT. Its translation: CATSIRAAGTTNTEAFF.

This clonotype occurred many times. The chain employs TRBV27 and TRBJ1-5, with 7 bases aligning to TRBD1. This CDR3 is 15 amino acids long. Germline V CDR1 and CDR2: MNHEY, SMNVEV (reference sequence). V lost 5 bases and J lost 2; bases outside the gene matches: 6. CDR3 region: CASSTGTARNQPQHF. Here the CDR3 DNA reads TGTGCCAGCAGTACAGGGACAGCGCGCAATCAGCCCCAGCATTTT.